The 13 T cell receptor beta chains in this list originate from one sample, sequenced in a study of blood T cell repertoires in COVID-19. The table came from immunoSEQ multiplex PCR; TCRdb's copy has only in-frame clones and leaves some out. The sample records 300,000 to 350,000 clones, 65% to 85% being singletons. The specimen sequenced was peripheral blood. These receptors were taken from a young man with active or convalescent COVID-19.

The chain uses TRBV30 and TRBJ1-5; D possibly corresponds to TRBD1 (5 bases). The V end was cut by 0 bases, the J end by 4 bases, with 7 bases between. Germline CDR1 is GTSNPN and CDR2 is SVGIG (reference sequence). The CDR3 is 13 residues long. The CDR3 sequence is CAWSVKGNQPQHF. The CDR3 nucleotides are TGTGCCTGGAGTGTAAAGGGGAATCAGCCCCAGCATTTT.

The chain links TRBV24-1 to TRBJ2-1, with TRBD2 matching over 11 bases. The CDR3 loop spans 13 amino acids. V trimming: 10 bases; J trimming: 4 bases; junction bases outside the gene matches: 2. CDR1 and CDR2 from the germline V gene are KGHDR and SFDVKD. This CDR3 reads CATGLAAYNEQFF. CDR3 DNA sequence: TGTGCCACGGGACTAGCGGCATACAATGAGCAGTTCTTC.

Notes on this clone: Different DNA sequences within this sample yield the same CDR3. This chain links TRBV18 with TRBJ1-1; D gene unclear. The CDR3 sequence is 13 residues long. CDR1 KGHSH and CDR2 LQKENI come from the germline V gene. The V gene lost 3 bases and the J gene lost 1 base, with 6 bases spanning the gap. The CDR3 sequence is CASSPGGNTEAFF. CDR3 DNA sequence: TGTGCCAGCTCACCGGGAGGGAACACTGAAGCTTTCTTT.

The genes are TRBV19 and TRBJ1-4; D gene ambiguous. Trimming took 5 bases from V and 4 from J, leaving 8 bases between them. This CDR3 has 13 amino acids. Germline V lookup: CDR1 LNHDA, CDR2 SQIVND (reference sequence). CDR3 nucleotide sequence: TGTGCCAGTAGTCGAGGGATTAATGAAAAACTGTTTTTT. This gives the protein CASSRGINEKLFF.

This clone was found once. The CDR3 sequence: CAMTGDGAGELFF. The CDR3 DNA reads as TGTGCGATGACAGGGGATGGGGCCGGGGAGCTGTTTTTT. V and J are TRBV30 and TRBJ2-2; 8 bases fit TRBD1. The length of the CDR3 is 13 residues. Germline lookup yields CDR1 GTSNPN and CDR2 SVGIG (reference sequence). The entire variable domain, with the rest obtained from reference TRBV30 and TRBJ2-2, is as follows: SQTIHQWPATLVQPVGSPLSLECTVEGTSNPNLYWYRQAAGRGLQLLFYSVGIGQISSEVPQNLSASRPQDRQFILSSKKLLLSDSGFYLCAMTGDGAGELFFGEGSRLTVL.

The chain carries TRBV28 and TRBJ2-2; D gene ambiguous. V lost 3 bases and J 5 bases, leaving 7 bases between the germline ends. This CDR3 has 13 residues. Germline loops: CDR1 MDHEN, CDR2 SYDVKM. CDR3 bases: TGTGCCAGCAGTTTCCAGGAAACCGGGGAGCTGTTTTTT. This translates into CASSFQETGELFF.

This clone has just one count. The rearrangement uses TRBV11-3 and TRBJ2-7; maybe TRBD1 (6 bases). The V end lost 1 base, the J end lost 4 bases, and 14 bases lay between the germline ends. The length of the CDR3 is 15 residues. Germline V CDR1 and CDR2: SGHNT, YENEEA. The CDR3 bases are TGTGCCAGCAGCTTAGGAGGGGGTTTGGGGTACGAGCAGTACTTC. Translating it yields CASSLGGGLGYEQYF.

J is TRBJ2-3 and V is TRBV7-2; no clear D. The germline gives CDR1 SGHTA, CDR2 FQGNSA. The V and J ends lost 5 bases and 4 bases respectively, with 13 bases between them. The CDR3 loop spans 14 amino acids. The CDR3: CASSLPPVADTQYF. The CDR3 bases are TGTGCCAGCAGCCTCCCCCCGGTCGCAGATACGCAGTATTTT.

This clone was detected many times. The chain recombines TRBV5-1 with TRBJ2-3, with a weak D call TRBD2 (7 bases). With 2 bases removed from V and 4 bases from J, the gap between germline ends came to 20 bases. The germline V gene encodes CDR1 SGHRS and CDR2 YFSETQ. This CDR3 is built from 17 residues. The CDR3 loop reads CASSLVAGALRADTQYF. CDR3 sequence (DNA): TGCGCCAGCAGCTTAGTGGCGGGGGCCTTACGGGCAGATACGCAGTATTTT.

The rearrangement joins TRBV24-1 to TRBJ2-6; 9 bases are a match to TRBD1. CDR1 and CDR2 (germline): KGHDR, SFDVKD. This CDR3 spans 16 amino acids. The V and J ends lost 9 bases and 3 bases, in that order; junction bases with no gene match: 8. The CDR3 region has the DNA TGTGCCACCTCTGGCACAGGGGGCTATGGGGCCAACGTCCTGACTTTC. Its translation: CATSGTGGYGANVLTF.

The rearrangement links TRBV16 to TRBJ1-5; D perhaps matches TRBD1 (6 bases). Germline CDR1 reads KGHSY; CDR2 reads FQNENV. The V gene lost 2 bases and the J gene lost 3 bases, with 14 bases spanning the gap. This CDR3 has 16 residues. CDR3: CASSQVGHSNNQPQHF. The CDR3, as DNA: TGTGCCAGCAGCCAAGTGGGACACTCAAACAATCAGCCCCAGCATTTT.

This chain links TRBV7-2 with TRBJ2-7; D is uncertain. The germline V gene has CDR1 SGHTA and CDR2 FQGNSA. V was clipped by 2 bases and J by 4 bases, with 6 bases between them. The CDR3 covers 12 residues. The CDR3 reads CASSLLVYEQYF. The CDR3 coding sequence is TGTGCCAGCAGCTTATTAGTTTACGAGCAGTACTTC.

The genes are TRBV7-9 and TRBJ2-5; 7 bases agree with TRBD1. Germline values: CDR1 SEHNR, CDR2 FQNEAQ (reference sequence). The CDR3 extends over 14 amino acids. The V and J ends lost 3 bases and 2 bases, in that order; junction bases with no gene match: 3. The CDR3 loop is CASSLVTGQETQYF. The CDR3 nucleotides are TGTGCCAGCAGCTTGGTGACAGGGCAAGAGACCCAGTACTTC.